These T cell receptor beta chains were read from a single sample in a study of T cell responses to AZD1222 COVID-19 vaccine. Measured with immunoSEQ multiplex PCR; TCRdb has only the in-frame clones, and not every one. The sample has over 150,000 clones; 86% are singletons. Material: peripheral blood, obtained on day 0 of MenACWY control vaccination. The receptors were sampled from an adult in good health. Each CDR3 is given with its conserved first and last residue. The D gene is left open where the match is weak. Rows give clone size only sometimes, using once, few, many, or a class for an expanded clone.

V gene: TRBV5-1; clone size: NA; J gene: TRBJ1-1; D gene: NA; CDR3 protein: CASSLGLMNTEAFF; CDR3 DNA: TGCGCCAGCAGCTTGGGACTGATGAACACTGAAGCTTTCTTT
V gene: TRBV6-1; clone size: NA; J gene: TRBJ2-1; D gene: NA; CDR3 protein: CASSEVSAGSDEQFF; CDR3 DNA: TGTGCCAGCAGTGAAGTATCGGCGGGATCGGATGAGCAGTTCTTC
V gene: TRBV9; clone size: NA; J gene: TRBJ1-1; D gene: NA; CDR3 protein: CASSVANSMNTEAFF; CDR3 DNA: TGTGCCAGCAGCGTAGCTAACAGCATGAACACTGAAGCTTTCTTT
V gene: TRBV5-1; clone size: NA; J gene: TRBJ1-3; D gene: NA; CDR3 protein: CASSLEGSGNTIYF; CDR3 DNA: TGCGCCAGCAGCTTGGAGGGTTCTGGAAACACCATATATTTT
V gene: TRBV25-1; clone size: NA; J gene: TRBJ1-2; D gene: NA; CDR3 protein: CASSVGGNYGYTF; CDR3 DNA: TGTGCCAGCAGTGTGGGCGGCAACTATGGCTACACCTTC
V gene: TRBV3-1/TRBV3-2; clone size: once; J gene: TRBJ1-2; D gene: NA; CDR3 protein: CASSQERGERYGYTF; CDR3 DNA: TGTGCCAGCAGCCAAGAAAGAGGGGAGAGATATGGCTACACCTTC
V gene: TRBV4-2; clone size: NA; J gene: TRBJ1-5; D gene: NA; CDR3 protein: CASSRRQGDSNQPQHF; CDR3 DNA: TGTGCCAGCAGCCGGAGACAAGGGGATAGCAATCAGCCCCAGCATTTT
V gene: TRBV2; clone size: NA; J gene: TRBJ2-3; D gene: TRBD1; CDR3 protein: CAQQGGVGGDTQYF; CDR3 DNA: TGTGCCCAACAGGGGGGCGTGGGTGGGGATACGCAGTATTTT
V gene: TRBV14; clone size: NA; J gene: TRBJ2-7; D gene: NA; CDR3 protein: CASSPGAYEQYF; CDR3 DNA: TGTGCCAGCAGCCCCGGGGCCTACGAGCAGTACTTC
V gene: TRBV28; clone size: NA; J gene: TRBJ1-2; D gene: TRBD1; CDR3 protein: CASSPQDRDSYGYTF; CDR3 DNA: TGTGCCAGCAGTCCCCAGGACAGGGACTCCTATGGCTACACCTTC
V gene: TRBV5-1; clone size: NA; J gene: TRBJ2-1; D gene: TRBD1; CDR3 protein: CASSPLTGTGGDEQFF; CDR3 DNA: TGCGCCAGCAGCCCGTTAACGGGGACAGGGGGAGATGAGCAGTTCTTC
V gene: TRBV7-2; clone size: few; J gene: TRBJ2-3; D gene: TRBD2; CDR3 protein: CASSLGAGLGDTQYF; CDR3 DNA: TGTGCCAGCAGCTTAGGAGCGGGATTGGGGGATACGCAGTATTTT
V gene: TRBV5-1; clone size: few; J gene: TRBJ2-1; D gene: NA; CDR3 protein: CASSPYPTRGTGRNEQFF; CDR3 DNA: TGCGCCAGCAGCCCCTACCCCACCAGGGGGACTGGGCGGAATGAGCAGTTCTTC
V gene: TRBV2; clone size: NA; J gene: TRBJ1-1; D gene: NA; CDR3 protein: CASSSRAGDTEAFF; CDR3 DNA: TGTGCCAGCAGTTCAAGGGCTGGGGACACTGAAGCTTTCTTT
V gene: TRBV3-1/TRBV3-2; clone size: NA; J gene: TRBJ2-5; D gene: NA; CDR3 protein: CASSQIWEETQYF; CDR3 DNA: TGTGCCAGCAGCCAAATCTGGGAAGAGACCCAGTACTTC
V gene: TRBV28; clone size: NA; J gene: TRBJ1-1; D gene: TRBD1; CDR3 protein: CASSLRDRGTEAFF; CDR3 DNA: TGTGCCAGCAGTTTAAGGGACAGGGGAACTGAAGCTTTCTTT
V gene: TRBV15; clone size: NA; J gene: TRBJ1-4; D gene: NA; CDR3 protein: CATSRRGGNEKLFF; CDR3 DNA: TGTGCCACCAGCAGACGGGGAGGGAATGAAAAACTGTTTTTT
V gene: TRBV28; clone size: NA; J gene: TRBJ1-1; D gene: NA; CDR3 protein: CASFGAPMNTEAFF; CDR3 DNA: TGTGCCAGCTTCGGTGCACCGATGAACACTGAAGCTTTCTTT
V gene: TRBV27; clone size: NA; J gene: TRBJ2-3; D gene: TRBD1; CDR3 protein: CASSARTGFTDTQYF; CDR3 DNA: TGTGCCAGCAGTGCTAGGACAGGGTTCACAGATACGCAGTATTTT
V gene: TRBV7-9; clone size: NA; J gene: TRBJ1-2; D gene: TRBD1; CDR3 protein: CASSPRTGLRFGYTF; CDR3 DNA: TGTGCCAGCAGCCCAAGGACAGGGCTGCGCTTTGGCTACACCTTC
V gene: TRBV19; clone size: few; J gene: TRBJ2-2; D gene: NA; CDR3 protein: CASKVRGGYTGELFF; CDR3 DNA: TGTGCCAGTAAGGTCAGGGGAGGGTACACCGGGGAGCTGTTTTTT
V gene: TRBV7-2; clone size: NA; J gene: TRBJ2-2; D gene: TRBD2; CDR3 protein: CASSLAGRGTGELFF; CDR3 DNA: TGTGCCAGCAGCTTAGCCGGGAGGGGCACCGGGGAGCTGTTTTTT
V gene: TRBV18; clone size: NA; J gene: TRBJ1-2; D gene: NA; CDR3 protein: CASSPSSLSANYGYTF; CDR3 DNA: TGTGCCAGCTCACCGTCTAGTCTCAGTGCTAACTATGGCTACACCTTC
V gene: TRBV9; clone size: NA; J gene: TRBJ1-2; D gene: NA; CDR3 protein: CASRAGGGRGGYTF; CDR3 DNA: TGTGCCAGCAGGGCCGGGGGGGGCCGCGGAGGCTACACCTTC
V gene: TRBV6-5; clone size: NA; J gene: TRBJ1-5; D gene: NA; CDR3 protein: CASSREENQPQHF; CDR3 DNA: TGTGCCAGCAGTCGGGAGGAGAATCAGCCCCAGCATTTT
V gene: TRBV6-6; clone size: once; J gene: TRBJ1-6; D gene: TRBD1; CDR3 protein: CASSYGAQGDSPLHF; CDR3 DNA: TGTGCCAGCAGTTACGGAGCCCAGGGGGATTCACCCCTCCACTTT
V gene: TRBV28; clone size: NA; J gene: TRBJ1-2; D gene: NA; CDR3 protein: CASSFGGPYGYTF; CDR3 DNA: TGTGCCAGCAGTTTTGGGGGGCCCTATGGCTACACCTTC
V gene: TRBV2; clone size: few; J gene: TRBJ1-2; D gene: NA; CDR3 protein: CASRSGSAIYGYTF; CDR3 DNA: TGTGCCAGCAGGTCGGGCAGCGCTATCTATGGCTACACCTTC
V gene: TRBV28; clone size: NA; J gene: TRBJ1-1; D gene: NA; CDR3 protein: CASSFRFEAFF; CDR3 DNA: TGTGCCAGCAGTTTCCGGTTTGAAGCTTTCTTT
V gene: TRBV24-1; clone size: NA; J gene: TRBJ2-7; D gene: NA; CDR3 protein: CATSDDRNYEQYF; CDR3 DNA: TGTGCCACCAGTGATGACAGGAACTACGAGCAGTACTTC
V gene: TRBV5-6; clone size: NA; J gene: TRBJ1-1; D gene: NA; CDR3 protein: CASSPQDSHTEAFF; CDR3 DNA: TGTGCCAGCAGCCCCCAGGACAGTCACACTGAAGCTTTCTTT
V gene: TRBV25-1; clone size: NA; J gene: TRBJ1-5; D gene: NA; CDR3 protein: CASRQGSQPQHF; CDR3 DNA: TGTGCCAGCCGCCAGGGGAGTCAGCCCCAGCATTTT
V gene: TRBV5-4; clone size: NA; J gene: TRBJ1-1; D gene: NA; CDR3 protein: CASSLAGLPGTEAFF; CDR3 DNA: TGTGCCAGCAGCTTGGCCGGACTCCCCGGCACTGAAGCTTTCTTT
V gene: TRBV5-5; clone size: NA; J gene: TRBJ2-1; D gene: TRBD2; CDR3 protein: CASSLVSSGTNEQFF; CDR3 DNA: TGTGCCAGCAGCTTGGTGTCTAGCGGCACGAATGAGCAGTTCTTC
V gene: TRBV29-1; clone size: few; J gene: TRBJ1-2; D gene: NA; CDR3 protein: CSVRFSPNYGYTF; CDR3 DNA: TGCAGCGTTAGATTTTCCCCTAACTATGGCTACACCTTC
V gene: TRBV6-1; clone size: NA; J gene: TRBJ2-3; D gene: NA; CDR3 protein: CASSESADTDTQYF; CDR3 DNA: TGTGCCAGCAGTGAAAGCGCGGACACAGATACGCAGTATTTT
V gene: TRBV19; clone size: NA; J gene: TRBJ2-7; D gene: NA; CDR3 protein: CASSGDGTYEQYF; CDR3 DNA: TGTGCCAGTAGTGGGGACGGGACCTACGAGCAGTACTTC
V gene: TRBV7-2; clone size: NA; J gene: TRBJ2-1; D gene: NA; CDR3 protein: CASTPVGEQFF; CDR3 DNA: TGTGCCAGCACCCCAGTGGGTGAGCAGTTCTTC
V gene: TRBV24-1; clone size: NA; J gene: TRBJ2-3; D gene: TRBD2; CDR3 protein: CATSETPRGGSYGTQYF; CDR3 DNA: TGTGCCACCAGTGAAACCCCGCGCGGGGGGTCCTACGGGACGCAGTATTTT
V gene: TRBV7-8; clone size: NA; J gene: TRBJ2-5; D gene: NA; CDR3 protein: CASSREPKETQYF; CDR3 DNA: TGTGCCAGCAGCCGGGAGCCGAAAGAGACCCAGTACTTC
V gene: TRBV7-3; clone size: NA; J gene: TRBJ2-1; D gene: TRBD2; CDR3 protein: CASSRGLADNEQFF; CDR3 DNA: TGTGCCAGCAGCCGAGGACTAGCGGACAATGAGCAGTTCTTC
V gene: TRBV6-5; clone size: NA; J gene: TRBJ2-2; D gene: NA; CDR3 protein: CASRHRFPGTGELFF; CDR3 DNA: TGTGCCAGCAGACACAGGTTTCCTGGCACCGGGGAGCTGTTTTTT
V gene: TRBV19; clone size: NA; J gene: TRBJ1-1; D gene: NA; CDR3 protein: CAGPGHQEDTEAFF; CDR3 DNA: TGTGCCGGCCCGGGACATCAAGAGGACACTGAAGCTTTCTTT
V gene: TRBV19; clone size: NA; J gene: TRBJ1-1; D gene: NA; CDR3 protein: CAIRAQGGTEAFF; CDR3 DNA: TGTGCCATCCGGGCACAGGGAGGCACTGAAGCTTTCTTT
V gene: TRBV12-5; clone size: NA; J gene: TRBJ1-1; D gene: NA; CDR3 protein: CASGLVRGGEAFF; CDR3 DNA: TGTGCTAGTGGTTTGGTACGGGGGGGTGAAGCTTTCTTT
V gene: TRBV7-6; clone size: NA; J gene: TRBJ1-1; D gene: TRBD1; CDR3 protein: CASSTSGTGATEAFF; CDR3 DNA: TGTGCCAGCAGCACATCAGGCACAGGGGCGACTGAAGCTTTCTTT
V gene: TRBV19; clone size: NA; J gene: TRBJ1-4; D gene: NA; CDR3 protein: CASSIIGGANEKLFF; CDR3 DNA: TGTGCCAGTAGTATTATCGGAGGGGCTAATGAAAAACTGTTTTTT
V gene: TRBV5-1; clone size: NA; J gene: TRBJ2-7; D gene: TRBD1; CDR3 protein: CASSSGTGPLNEQYF; CDR3 DNA: TGCGCCAGCAGCTCCGGGACAGGTCCCCTGAACGAGCAGTACTTC
V gene: TRBV30; clone size: NA; J gene: TRBJ2-1; D gene: NA; CDR3 protein: CAWSLSRASAREQFF; CDR3 DNA: TGTGCCTGGAGTTTATCCCGGGCTAGCGCAAGAGAGCAGTTCTTC
V gene: TRBV13; clone size: NA; J gene: TRBJ2-6; D gene: TRBD1; CDR3 protein: CASSRLRLTGTRIANVLTF; CDR3 DNA: TGTGCCAGCAGCCGCCTACGATTGACAGGGACAAGGATAGCCAACGTCCTGACTTTC
V gene: TRBV29-1; clone size: NA; J gene: TRBJ1-2; D gene: NA; CDR3 protein: CSVFLPPYGYTF; CDR3 DNA: TGCAGCGTTTTCCTCCCACCCTATGGCTACACCTTC
V gene: TRBV5-1; clone size: once; J gene: TRBJ2-5; D gene: TRBD2; CDR3 protein: CASASGTPGETQYF; CDR3 DNA: TGCGCCAGCGCTAGCGGTACACCCGGAGAGACCCAGTACTTC
V gene: TRBV5-4; clone size: NA; J gene: TRBJ2-7; D gene: NA; CDR3 protein: CASGSAGRYSYEQYF; CDR3 DNA: TGTGCCAGCGGCTCGGCGGGAAGATACTCCTACGAGCAGTACTTC
V gene: TRBV6-2/TRBV6-3; clone size: NA; J gene: TRBJ2-7; D gene: NA; CDR3 protein: CASSYGAGDYEQYF; CDR3 DNA: TGTGCCAGCAGTTACGGGGCAGGGGACTACGAGCAGTACTTC
V gene: TRBV11-3; clone size: NA; J gene: TRBJ1-3; D gene: NA; CDR3 protein: CASSLDPTASSGNTIYF; CDR3 DNA: TGTGCCAGCAGCTTAGATCCCACAGCGAGCTCTGGAAACACCATATATTTT
V gene: TRBV7-2; clone size: NA; J gene: TRBJ1-1; D gene: NA; CDR3 protein: CASVPGTGNTEAFF; CDR3 DNA: TGTGCCAGCGTACCCGGGACGGGCAACACTGAAGCTTTCTTT
V gene: TRBV11-3; clone size: NA; J gene: TRBJ2-7; D gene: NA; CDR3 protein: CASKDRGVDEQYF; CDR3 DNA: TGTGCCAGCAAGGACCGTGGCGTGGACGAGCAGTACTTC
V gene: TRBV7-9; clone size: NA; J gene: TRBJ2-2; D gene: TRBD1; CDR3 protein: CARQPQGSTGELFF; CDR3 DNA: TGTGCCCGCCAACCACAGGGGAGCACCGGGGAGCTGTTTTTT
V gene: TRBV30; clone size: NA; J gene: TRBJ2-7; D gene: NA; CDR3 protein: CAWSRGGYEQYF; CDR3 DNA: TGTGCCTGGAGTCGGGGAGGTTACGAGCAGTACTTC
V gene: TRBV18; clone size: NA; J gene: TRBJ2-3; D gene: NA; CDR3 protein: CASSPPYPTSDTQYF; CDR3 DNA: TGTGCCAGCTCACCACCGTACCCTACCTCCGATACGCAGTATTTT